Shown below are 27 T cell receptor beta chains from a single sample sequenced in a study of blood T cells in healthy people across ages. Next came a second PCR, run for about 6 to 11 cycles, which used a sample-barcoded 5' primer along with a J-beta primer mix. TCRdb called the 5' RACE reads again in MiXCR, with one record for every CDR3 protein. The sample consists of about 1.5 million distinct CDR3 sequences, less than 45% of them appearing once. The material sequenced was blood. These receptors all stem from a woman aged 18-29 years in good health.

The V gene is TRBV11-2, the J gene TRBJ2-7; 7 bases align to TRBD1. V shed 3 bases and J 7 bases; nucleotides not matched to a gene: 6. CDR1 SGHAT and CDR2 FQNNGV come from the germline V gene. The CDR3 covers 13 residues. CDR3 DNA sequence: TGTGCCAGCAGCTTGACAGGGATGGAAGAGCAGTACTTC. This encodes CASSLTGMEEQYF.

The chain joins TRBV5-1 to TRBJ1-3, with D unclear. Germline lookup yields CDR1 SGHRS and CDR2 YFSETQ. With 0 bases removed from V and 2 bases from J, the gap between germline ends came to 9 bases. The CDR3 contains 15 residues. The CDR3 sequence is CASSLERAAGNTIYF. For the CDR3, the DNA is TGCGCCAGCAGCTTGGAGCGGGCCGCTGGAAACACCATATATTTT.

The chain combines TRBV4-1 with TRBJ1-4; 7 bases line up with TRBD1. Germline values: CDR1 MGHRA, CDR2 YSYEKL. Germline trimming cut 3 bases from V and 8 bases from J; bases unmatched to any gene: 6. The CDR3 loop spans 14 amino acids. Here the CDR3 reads CASSHPQGGEKLFF. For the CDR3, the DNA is TGCGCCAGCAGCCATCCCCAGGGGGGCGAAAAACTGTTTTTT.

The CDR3 spells CASSLTELNEQFF. CDR3 DNA: TGTGCCAGCAGCTTAACGGAACTCAATGAGCAGTTCTTC. This chain uses TRBV7-9 with TRBJ2-1; D unresolved. V lost 2 bases and J lost 6, with 8 bases in between. Germline V gene lookup returns CDR1 SEHNR and CDR2 FQNEAQ (reference sequence). CDR3 length: 13 amino acids.

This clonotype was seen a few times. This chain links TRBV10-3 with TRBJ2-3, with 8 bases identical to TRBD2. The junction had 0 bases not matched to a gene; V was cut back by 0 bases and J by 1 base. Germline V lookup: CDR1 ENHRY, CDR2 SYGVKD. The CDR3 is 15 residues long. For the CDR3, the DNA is TGTGCCATCAGTGAGTCACTAGCGGGCACAGATACGCAGTATTTT. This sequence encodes CAISESLAGTDTQYF.

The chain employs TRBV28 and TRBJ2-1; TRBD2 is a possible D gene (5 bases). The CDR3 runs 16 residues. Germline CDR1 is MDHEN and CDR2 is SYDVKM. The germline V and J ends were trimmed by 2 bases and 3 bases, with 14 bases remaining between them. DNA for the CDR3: TGTGCCAGCAGTTTAGGACTTCGGAAGGGCTACAATGAGCAGTTCTTC. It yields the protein CASSLGLRKGYNEQFF. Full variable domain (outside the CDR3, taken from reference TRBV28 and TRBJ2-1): DVKVTQSSRYLVKRTGEKVFLECVQDMDHENMFWYRQDPGLGLRLIYFSYDVKMKEKGDIPEGYSVSREKKERFSLILESASTNQTSMYLCASSLGLRKGYNEQFFGPGTRLTVL.

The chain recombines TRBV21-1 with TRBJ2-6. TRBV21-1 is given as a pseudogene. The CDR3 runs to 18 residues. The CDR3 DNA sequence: TGTGCCAGCAGCAAACGCAGGGAAGAGAGCTCTGGGGCCAACGTCCTGACTTTC. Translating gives CASSKRREESSGANVLTF.

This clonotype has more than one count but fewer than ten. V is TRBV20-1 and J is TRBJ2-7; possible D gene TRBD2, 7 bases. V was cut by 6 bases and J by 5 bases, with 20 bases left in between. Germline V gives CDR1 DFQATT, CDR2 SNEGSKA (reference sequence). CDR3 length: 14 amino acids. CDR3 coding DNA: TGCAGTGCCCCGAGGGGGGGCCGCTTTGACGAGCAGTACTTC. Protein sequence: CSAPRGGRFDEQYF.

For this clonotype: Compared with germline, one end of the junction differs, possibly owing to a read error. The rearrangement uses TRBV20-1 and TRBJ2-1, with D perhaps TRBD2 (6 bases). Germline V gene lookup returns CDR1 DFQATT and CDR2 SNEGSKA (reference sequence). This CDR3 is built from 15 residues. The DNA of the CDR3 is TGTAGTGCCACCGAGTCTAGCGCGTCTTTCAATGAGCAGTTCTTC. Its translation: CSATESSASFNEQFF.

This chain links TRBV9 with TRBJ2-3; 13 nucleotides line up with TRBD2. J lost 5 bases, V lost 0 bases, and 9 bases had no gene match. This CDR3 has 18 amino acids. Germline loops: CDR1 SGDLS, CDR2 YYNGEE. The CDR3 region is CASSVGTMGLAGRDTQYF. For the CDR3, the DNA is TGTGCCAGCAGCGTAGGGACGATGGGACTAGCGGGGAGAGATACGCAGTATTTT.

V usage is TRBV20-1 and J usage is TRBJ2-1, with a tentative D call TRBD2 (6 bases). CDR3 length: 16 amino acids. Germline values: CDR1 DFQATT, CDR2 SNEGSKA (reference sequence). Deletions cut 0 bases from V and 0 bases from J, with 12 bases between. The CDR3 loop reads CSARDLAESSYNEQFF. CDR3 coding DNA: TGCAGTGCTAGAGACTTAGCGGAGAGCTCCTACAATGAGCAGTTCTTC.

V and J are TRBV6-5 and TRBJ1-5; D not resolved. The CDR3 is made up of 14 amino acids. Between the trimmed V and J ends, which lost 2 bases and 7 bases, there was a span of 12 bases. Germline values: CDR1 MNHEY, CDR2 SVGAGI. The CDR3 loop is CASSYGGTGQPQHF. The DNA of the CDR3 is TGTGCCAGCAGTTACGGAGGAACTGGGCAGCCCCAGCATTTT.

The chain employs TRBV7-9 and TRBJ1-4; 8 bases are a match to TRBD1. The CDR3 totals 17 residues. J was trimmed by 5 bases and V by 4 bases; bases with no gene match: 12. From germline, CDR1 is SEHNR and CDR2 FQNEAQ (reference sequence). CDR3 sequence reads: CASSSQDRAERNEKLFF. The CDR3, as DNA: TGTGCCAGCAGCTCCCAGGACAGGGCGGAGAGAAATGAAAAACTGTTTTTT. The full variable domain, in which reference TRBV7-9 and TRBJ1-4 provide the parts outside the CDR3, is DTGVSQNPRHKITKRGQNVTFRCDPISEHNRLYWYRQTLGQGPEFLTYFQNEAQLEKSRLLSDRFSAERPKGSFSTLEIQRTEQGDSAMYLCASSSQDRAERNEKLFFGSGTQLSVL.

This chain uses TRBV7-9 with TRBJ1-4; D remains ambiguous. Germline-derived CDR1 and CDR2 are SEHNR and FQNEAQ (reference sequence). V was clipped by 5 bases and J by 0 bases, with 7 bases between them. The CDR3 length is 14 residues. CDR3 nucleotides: TGTGCCAGCAGCGCGGCGGCAACTAATGAAAAACTGTTTTTT. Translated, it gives CASSAAATNEKLFF.

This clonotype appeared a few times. Written as DNA, the CDR3 is TGCGCCAGCAGCCAAGTGGCTAGCGGGAGTGGATCCTACGAGCAGTACTTC. This codes for CASSQVASGSGSYEQYF. This sequence joins TRBV4-3 and TRBJ2-7; 10 positions agree with TRBD2. The V and J ends lost 1 base and 1 base, in that order; junction bases with no gene match: 7. Per the germline V gene, CDR1 is LGHNA and CDR2 is YSLEER. The CDR3 has 17 amino acids.

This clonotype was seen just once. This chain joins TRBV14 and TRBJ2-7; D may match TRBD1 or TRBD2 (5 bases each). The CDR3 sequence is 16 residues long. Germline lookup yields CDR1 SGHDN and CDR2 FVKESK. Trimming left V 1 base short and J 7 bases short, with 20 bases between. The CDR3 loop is CASSQGRGLSYNEQYF. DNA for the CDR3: TGTGCCAGCAGCCAAGGACGGGGCCTCTCCTACAATGAGCAGTACTTC.

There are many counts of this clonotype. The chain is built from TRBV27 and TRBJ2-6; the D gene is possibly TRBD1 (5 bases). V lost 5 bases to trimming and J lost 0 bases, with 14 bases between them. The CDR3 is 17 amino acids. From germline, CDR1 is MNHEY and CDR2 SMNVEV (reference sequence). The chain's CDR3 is CASSPSTVLSGANVLTF. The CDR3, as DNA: TGTGCCAGCAGTCCTTCGACAGTCCTCTCTGGGGCCAACGTCCTGACTTTC.

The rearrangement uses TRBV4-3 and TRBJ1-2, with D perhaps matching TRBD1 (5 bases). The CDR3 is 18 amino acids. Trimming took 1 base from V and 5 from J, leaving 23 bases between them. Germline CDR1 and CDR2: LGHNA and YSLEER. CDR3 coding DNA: TGCGCCAGCAGCCAAGGTCCCGGGACGCGGGGGGTACGGTATGGCTACACCTTC. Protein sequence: CASSQGPGTRGVRYGYTF.

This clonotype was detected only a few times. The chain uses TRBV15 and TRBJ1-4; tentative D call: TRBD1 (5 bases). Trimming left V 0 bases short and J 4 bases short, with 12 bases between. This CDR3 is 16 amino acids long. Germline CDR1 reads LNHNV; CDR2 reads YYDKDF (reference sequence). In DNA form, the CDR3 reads TGTGCCACCAGCAGAGATCTGGCAGGGAATAATGAAAAACTGTTTTTT. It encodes CATSRDLAGNNEKLFF. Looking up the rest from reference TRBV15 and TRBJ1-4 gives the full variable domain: DAMVIQNPRYQVTQFGKPVTLSCSQTLNHNVMYWYQQKSSQAPKLLFHYYDKDFNNEADTPDNFQSRRPNTSFCFLDIRSPGLGDTAMYLCATSRDLAGNNEKLFFGSGTQLSVL.

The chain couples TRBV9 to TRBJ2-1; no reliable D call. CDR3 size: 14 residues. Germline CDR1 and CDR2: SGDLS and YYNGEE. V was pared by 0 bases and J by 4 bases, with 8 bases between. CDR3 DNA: TGTGCCAGCAGCGTAGATGTAGAGTACAATGAGCAGTTCTTC. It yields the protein CASSVDVEYNEQFF.

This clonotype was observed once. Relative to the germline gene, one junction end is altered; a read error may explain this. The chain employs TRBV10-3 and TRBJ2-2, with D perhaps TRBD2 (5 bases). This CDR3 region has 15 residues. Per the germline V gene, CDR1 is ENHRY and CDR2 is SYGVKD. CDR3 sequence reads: CAISDPGSNTGELFF. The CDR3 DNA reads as TGTGCCATCAGTGATCCGGGATCGAACACCGGGGAGTTGTTTTTT.

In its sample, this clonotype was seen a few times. The CDR3 sequence is CSVWTGENEKLFF. The CDR3 bases are TGCAGCGTATGGACAGGGGAGAATGAAAAACTGTTTTTT. V is TRBV29-1 and J is TRBJ1-4; TRBD1 matches at 9 bases. The CDR3 sequence is 13 residues long. CDR1 and CDR2 (germline): SQVTM, ANQGSEA. Trimming removed 6 bases from V and 5 bases from J; junction bases left unmatched: 4. Full variable domain (rest looked up from reference TRBV29-1 and TRBJ1-4): SAVISQKPSRDICQRGTSLTIQCQVDSQVTMMFWYRQQPGQSLTLIATANQGSEATYESGFVIDKFPISRPNLTFSTLTVSNMSPEDSSIYLCSVWTGENEKLFFGSGTQLSVL.

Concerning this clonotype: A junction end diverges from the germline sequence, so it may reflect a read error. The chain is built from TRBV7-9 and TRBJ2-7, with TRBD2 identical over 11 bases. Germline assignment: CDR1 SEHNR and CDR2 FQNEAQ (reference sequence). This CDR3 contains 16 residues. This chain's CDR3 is CACSLGTSGSLHLGYF. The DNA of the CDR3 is TGTGCCTGCAGCCTCGGGACTAGCGGAAGCCTCCACCTTGGGTACTTC.

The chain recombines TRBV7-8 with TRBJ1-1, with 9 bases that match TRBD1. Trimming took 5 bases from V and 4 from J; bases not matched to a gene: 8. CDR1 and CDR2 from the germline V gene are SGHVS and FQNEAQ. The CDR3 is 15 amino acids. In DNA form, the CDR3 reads TGTGCCAGCAGCGCATCGGACAGGGGTGGCACTGAAGCTTTCTTT. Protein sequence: CASSASDRGGTEAFF.

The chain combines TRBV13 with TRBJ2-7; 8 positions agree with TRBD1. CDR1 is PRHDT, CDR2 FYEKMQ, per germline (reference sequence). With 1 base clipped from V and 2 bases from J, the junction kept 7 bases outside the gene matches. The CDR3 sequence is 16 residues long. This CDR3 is CASSLVFQGAAYEQYF. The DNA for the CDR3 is TGTGCCAGCAGCTTAGTTTTCCAGGGGGCGGCCTACGAGCAGTACTTC. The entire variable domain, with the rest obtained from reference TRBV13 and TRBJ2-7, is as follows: AAGVIQSPRHLIKEKRETATLKCYPIPRHDTVYWYQQGPGQDPQFLISFYEKMQSDKGSIPDRFSAQQFSDYHSELNMSSLELGDSALYFCASSLVFQGAAYEQYFGPGTRLTVT.

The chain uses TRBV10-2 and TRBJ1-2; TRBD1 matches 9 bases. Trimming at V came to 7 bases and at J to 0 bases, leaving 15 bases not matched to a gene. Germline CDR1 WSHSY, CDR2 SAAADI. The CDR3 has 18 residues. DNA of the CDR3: TGCGCCAGCAAACGCACTAAGGACAGGGGAATGGCTAACTATGGCTACACCTTC. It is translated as CASKRTKDRGMANYGYTF.

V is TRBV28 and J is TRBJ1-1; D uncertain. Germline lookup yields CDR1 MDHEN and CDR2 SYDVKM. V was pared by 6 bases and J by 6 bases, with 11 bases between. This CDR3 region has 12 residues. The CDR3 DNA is TGTGCCAGCAGGCCCATAGTCGCTGAAGCTTTCTTT. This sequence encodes CASRPIVAEAFF.